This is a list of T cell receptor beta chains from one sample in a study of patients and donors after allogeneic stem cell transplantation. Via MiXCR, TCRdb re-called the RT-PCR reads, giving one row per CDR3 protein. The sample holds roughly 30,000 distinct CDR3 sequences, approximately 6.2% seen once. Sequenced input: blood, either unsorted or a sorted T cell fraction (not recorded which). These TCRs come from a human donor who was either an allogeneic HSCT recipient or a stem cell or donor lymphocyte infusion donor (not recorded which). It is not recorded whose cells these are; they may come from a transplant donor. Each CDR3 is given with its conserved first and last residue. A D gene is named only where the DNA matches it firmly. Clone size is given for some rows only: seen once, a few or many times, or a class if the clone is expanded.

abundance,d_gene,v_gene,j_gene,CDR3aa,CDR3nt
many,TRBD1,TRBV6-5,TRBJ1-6,CASRRDRVEGSPLHF,TGTGCCAGCAGACGGGACAGGGTAGAGGGATCACCCCTCCACTTT
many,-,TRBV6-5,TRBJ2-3,CASSYRGPDTQYF,TGTGCCAGCAGTTACCGCGGACCAGATACGCAGTATTTT
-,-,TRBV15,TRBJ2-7,CATRDTPNREQYF,TGTGCCACTCGGGACACCCCAAATCGCGAGCAGTACTTC
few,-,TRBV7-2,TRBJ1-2,CASSLVPGEVYGYTF,TGTGCCAGCAGCTTAGTCCCTGGAGAAGTCTATGGCTACACCTTC
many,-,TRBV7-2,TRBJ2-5,CASSLNPLRGETQYF,TGTGCCAGCAGCCTGAACCCCCTAAGGGGAGAGACCCAGTACTTC
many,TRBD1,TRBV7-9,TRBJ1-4,CASSLTGTGVEKLFF,TGTGCCAGCAGCCTCACCGGGACAGGGGTTGAAAAACTGTTTTTT
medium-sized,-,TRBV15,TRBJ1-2,CATSSRSSGVDYGYTF,TGTGCCACCAGCAGTCGTTCGTCCGGAGTGGACTATGGCTACACCTTC
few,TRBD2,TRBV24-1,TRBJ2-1,CATSESRPSGSLEQFF,TGTGCCACCAGTGAGTCACGTCCTAGCGGGAGTCTGGAGCAGTTCTTC
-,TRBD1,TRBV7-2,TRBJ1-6,CASSAPGQWYNSPLHF,TGTGCCAGCAGCGCACCGGGACAGTGGTATAATTCACCCCTCCACTTT
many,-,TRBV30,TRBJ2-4,CAWDNGLAGIQYF,TGTGCCTGGGATAACGGGTTGGCTGGCATTCAGTACTTC
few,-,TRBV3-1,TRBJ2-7,CASSQVSTKYEQYF,TGTGCCAGCAGCCAAGTCAGCACTAAATACGAGCAGTACTTC
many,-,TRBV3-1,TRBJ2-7,CASSGGVYEQYF,TGTGCCAGCAGCGGGGGAGTCTACGAGCAGTACTTC
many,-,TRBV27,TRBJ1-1,CASSYQGNTEAFF,TGTGCCAGCAGTTACCAGGGGAACACTGAAGCTTTCTTT
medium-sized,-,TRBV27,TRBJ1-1,CASSLREVGEAFF,TGTGCCAGCAGTTTACGGGAGGTTGGTGAAGCTTTCTTT
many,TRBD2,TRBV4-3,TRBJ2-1,CASSQDTSGRSGYNEQFF,TGCGCCAGCAGCCAAGATACTAGCGGGAGGTCGGGGTACAATGAGCAGTTCTTC
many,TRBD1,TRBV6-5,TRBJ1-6,CASSFYPTGGDSPLHF,TGTGCCAGCAGTTTCTACCCTACAGGGGGGGATTCACCCCTCCACTTT
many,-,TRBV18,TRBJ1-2,CASSPPGAVSTGYTF,TGTGCCAGCTCACCCCCTGGGGCTGTTTCTACCGGCTACACCTTC
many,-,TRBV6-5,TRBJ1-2,CASSLDRFTARIYGYTF,TGTGCCAGCAGTTTAGACAGGTTCACGGCACGGATCTATGGCTACACCTTC
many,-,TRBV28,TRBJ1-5,CASSLEGQPQHF,TGTGCCAGCAGTTTAGAGGGCCAGCCCCAGCATTTT
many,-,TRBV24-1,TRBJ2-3,CATSDPTRGLTDTQYF,TGTGCCACCAGTGACCCGACTAGAGGCCTCACAGATACGCAGTATTTT
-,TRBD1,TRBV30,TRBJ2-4,CAWTPGQGLNIQYF,TGTGCCTGGACGCCGGGACAGGGGTTGAACATTCAGTACTTC
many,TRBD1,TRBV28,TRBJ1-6,CASSLSQGIGVSSPLHF,TGTGCCAGCAGTTTATCACAGGGGATCGGGGTGAGTTCACCCCTCCACTTT
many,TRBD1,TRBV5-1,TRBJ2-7,CASRARTGESYEQYF,TGCGCCAGTCGAGCCAGGACAGGAGAGAGCTACGAGCAGTACTTC
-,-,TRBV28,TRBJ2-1,CASSLYAHLDSEQFF,TGTGCCAGCAGTTTATATGCCCACCTGGACAGTGAGCAGTTCTTC
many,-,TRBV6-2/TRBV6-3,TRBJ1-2,CASSYSGRNYGYTF,TGTGCCAGCAGTTACTCCGGCAGAAACTATGGCTACACCTTC
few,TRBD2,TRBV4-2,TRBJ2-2,CASSQDSLAANTGELFF,TGTGCCAGCAGCCAAGATAGTCTAGCGGCGAACACCGGGGAGCTGTTTTTT
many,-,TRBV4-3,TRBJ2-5,CASSTGVLAGTGETQYF,TGCGCCAGCAGCACAGGGGTATTAGCGGGAACCGGGGAGACCCAGTACTTC
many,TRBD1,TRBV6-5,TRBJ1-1,CASSYSWQDRDSEAFF,TGTGCCAGCAGTTACTCGTGGCAGGACAGGGACTCTGAAGCTTTCTTT
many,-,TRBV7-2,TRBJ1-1,CASSLWGEGTEAFF,TGTGCCAGCAGCTTGTGGGGAGAAGGCACTGAAGCTTTCTTT
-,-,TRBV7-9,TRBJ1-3,CASSFGGGNTIYF,TGTGCCAGCAGCTTCGGGGGTGGAAACACCATATATTTT
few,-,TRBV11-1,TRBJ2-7,CASSLDWVGGEQYF,TGTGCCAGCAGCTTAGATTGGGTCGGAGGCGAGCAGTACTTC
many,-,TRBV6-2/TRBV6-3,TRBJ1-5,CASSYTTVGGSNQPQHF,TGTGCCAGCAGTTACACCACGGTAGGGGGGAGCAATCAGCCCCAGCATTTT
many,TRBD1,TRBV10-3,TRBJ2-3,CAISDRTGVGLDTQYF,TGTGCCATCAGTGACCGGACAGGGGTGGGCTTGGATACGCAGTATTTT
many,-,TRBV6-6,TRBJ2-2,CASSERLNTGELFF,TGTGCCAGCAGCGAAAGACTGAACACCGGGGAGCTGTTTTTT
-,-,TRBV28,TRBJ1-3,CASSSPGGGGSGNTIYF,TGTGCCAGCAGTTCCCCCGGCGGCGGAGGCTCTGGAAACACCATATATTTT
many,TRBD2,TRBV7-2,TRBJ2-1,CASSSQREQHNEQFF,TGTGCCAGCAGCTCCCAGCGGGAGCAACACAATGAGCAGTTCTTC
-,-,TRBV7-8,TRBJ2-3,CASRDLIAASTDTQYF,TGTGCCAGCCGCGATCTCATAGCCGCTAGCACAGATACGCAGTATTTT
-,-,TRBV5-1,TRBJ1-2,CASSPGETLYGYTF,TGCGCCAGCAGCCCCGGGGAGACTCTCTATGGCTACACCTTC
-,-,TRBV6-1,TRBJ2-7,CASSERLEGDEQYF,TGTGCCAGCAGTGAGCGACTCGAGGGCGACGAGCAGTACTTC
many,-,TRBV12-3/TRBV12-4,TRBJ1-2,CASSQGSPLVYGYTF,TGTGCCAGCAGCCAAGGGTCCCCCCTCGTCTATGGCTACACCTTC
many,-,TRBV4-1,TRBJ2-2,CASSQPVRETGELFF,TGCGCCAGCAGCCAACCTGTGAGGGAGACCGGGGAGCTGTTTTTT
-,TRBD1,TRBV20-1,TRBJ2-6,CSAPTGAGANVLTF,TGCAGTGCCCCGACAGGGGCTGGGGCCAACGTCCTGACTTTC
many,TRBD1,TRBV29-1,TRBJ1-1,CSALTGGWTEAFF,TGCAGCGCACTTACAGGGGGATGGACTGAAGCTTTCTTT
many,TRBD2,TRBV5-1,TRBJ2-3,CASSLAWSSGIPTDTQYF,TGCGCCAGCAGCTTGGCCTGGTCTAGCGGGATACCCACAGATACGCAGTATTTT
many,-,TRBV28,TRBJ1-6,CASSLREFRSPLHF,TGTGCCAGCAGTTTGCGGGAGTTTCGTTCACCCCTCCACTTT
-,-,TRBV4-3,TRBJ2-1,CASSQAGLGEQFF,TGCGCCAGCAGCCAAGCCGGGCTGGGTGAGCAGTTCTTC